Listed here are 12 T cell receptor beta chains from one sample, sequenced in a study of blood T cells in healthy people across ages. Next came a second PCR, run for about 6 to 12 cycles, which used a sample-barcoded 5' primer along with a J-beta primer mix. TCRdb processed the 5' RACE reads anew with MiXCR; each CDR3 protein has one entry. Of approximately 760,000 distinct CDR3 sequences in the sample, approximately 25% were seen once. These data were likewise used in another study, on T cells of mothers and their children.

The specimen was blood. The receptors shown here come from a boy aged 5 to 17 in good health.

The rearrangement links TRBV15 to TRBJ2-5, with 9 bases matching TRBD1. The closer fit of TRBJ2-7 to the DNA end suggests the J call may be wrong. The germline V gene has CDR1 LNHNV and CDR2 YYDKDF (reference sequence). The CDR3 loop spans 15 amino acids. The CDR3 DNA sequence: TGTGCCACCAGCAGAGATTTGGGACAGGGAGGCGAGCAGTACTTC. This sequence encodes CATSRDLGQGGEQYF.

The chain joins TRBV13 to TRBJ2-7; 12 nucleotides agree with TRBD2. Per germline, CDR1 PRHDT and CDR2 FYEKMQ (reference sequence). The ends lost 5 bases at V and 2 bases at J; junction bases unmatched: 4. This CDR3 spans 15 amino acids. The CDR3 region is CASSTRLAGAYEQYF. CDR3 coding DNA: TGTGCCAGCAGCACCCGACTAGCGGGGGCCTACGAGCAGTACTTC.

This clonotype was picked up many times. The chain joins TRBV12-3 or TRBV12-4 to TRBJ2-7; the D is unclear. V lost 5 bases, J lost 5 bases, and 10 bases lay in between. The CDR3 loop spans 12 amino acids. The CDR3 coding sequence is TGTGCCAGCAGTCCTCCTTTCGACGAGCAGTACTTC. Its protein is CASSPPFDEQYF.

The rearrangement links TRBV7-2 to TRBJ2-3; TRBD2 aligns across 7 bases. The germline V gene has CDR1 SGHTA and CDR2 FQGNSA. V dropped 5 bases and J dropped 2; count of bases not matched to a gene: 10. The CDR3 length is 16 residues. CDR3 amino acids: CASSRGDSRPTDTQYF. The DNA of the CDR3 is TGTGCCAGCAGCCGGGGGGACTCCAGACCCACAGATACGCAGTATTTT.

This clonotype appeared a few times. The rearrangement uses TRBV6-2 or TRBV6-3 and TRBJ2-7; 9 nucleotides align to TRBD2. The trim removed 2 bases at V and 3 bases at J, leaving 11 bases unmatched. Germline V gene sequence: CDR1 MNHEY, CDR2 SVGEGT. The CDR3 loop spans 17 amino acids. This CDR3 is CASSYRVSSGMDYEQYF. CDR3 nucleotide sequence: TGTGCCAGCAGTTACCGCGTGTCTAGCGGGATGGACTACGAGCAGTACTTC.

V usage is TRBV11-2 and J usage is TRBJ2-2; either TRBD1 or TRBD2 may supply D (5 bases each). The germline V gene encodes CDR1 SGHAT and CDR2 FQNNGV. V was trimmed by 5 bases and J by 4 bases, leaving 11 bases between them. The CDR3 length is 14 residues. The CDR3 is CASSLSGATGELFF. CDR3 nucleotide sequence: TGTGCCAGCAGCCTTTCCGGGGCCACCGGGGAGCTGTTTTTT.

The V and J genes are TRBV27 and TRBJ2-1, with D maybe TRBD2 (5 bases). Trimming left V 7 bases short and J 0 bases short, with 16 bases between. From germline, CDR1 is MNHEY and CDR2 SMNVEV (reference sequence). This CDR3 spans 16 amino acids. CDR3 nucleotide sequence: TGTGCCAGCACCGCATCCCGGGATAGCTCCTACAATGAGCAGTTCTTC. It encodes CASTASRDSSYNEQFF.

This chain connects TRBV28 to TRBJ2-5; TRBD2 aligns across 7 bases. The CDR3 consists of 15 residues. V lost 3 bases and J lost 1; bases outside the gene matches: 5. The V gene's germline CDR1 is MDHEN and CDR2 SYDVKM. The CDR3 nucleotides are TGTGCCAGCAGTTTTCCGGGGGGAGCCCAAGAGACCCAGTACTTC. Translation gives CASSFPGGAQETQYF.

The rearrangement links TRBV24-1 to TRBJ2-6; D remains ambiguous. Trimming shortened V by 7 bases and J by 5 bases, and 8 bases separated the two germline ends. Germline CDR1 and CDR2: KGHDR and SFDVKD. This CDR3 comprises 13 residues. This chain's CDR3 is CATSPLWANVLTF. CDR3 bases: TGTGCCACCAGCCCCCTCTGGGCCAACGTCCTGACTTTC.

J is TRBJ1-2 and V is TRBV12-3 or TRBV12-4, with 7 bases matching TRBD1. Trimming at V came to 7 bases and at J to 1 base, leaving 6 bases not matched to a gene. The CDR3 is made up of 14 amino acids. CDR3 loop: CASTGGGYNYGYTF. In DNA form, the CDR3 reads TGTGCCAGCACAGGGGGGGGTTATAACTATGGCTACACCTTC.

The chain employs TRBV7-9 and TRBJ1-1; the match to TRBD1 covers 11 bases. The CDR3 consists of 15 residues. Germline CDR1 is SEHNR and CDR2 is FQNEAQ (reference sequence). Trimming at V came to 6 bases and at J to 4 bases, leaving 7 bases not matched to a gene. The CDR3 is CASSRPGTGGTEAFF. The CDR3 DNA is TGTGCCAGCAGTCGTCCCGGGACAGGGGGCACTGAAGCTTTCTTT.

The V and J genes are TRBV15 and TRBJ1-1, with D maybe TRBD1 (6 bases). Germline-derived CDR1 and CDR2 are LNHNV and YYDKDF (reference sequence). This CDR3 is 18 amino acids long. V was shortened by 0 bases and J by 1 base, with 18 bases between the two germline ends. Here the CDR3 reads CATSRDMVTGAPNTEAFF. CDR3 bases: TGTGCCACCAGCAGAGATATGGTAACGGGGGCCCCGAACACTGAAGCTTTCTTT.